This passage covers 31 T cell receptor beta chains from one sample sequenced in a study of T cells in Graves' hyperthyroidism and ophthalmopathy. Using RNA transcripts as the source, TCR beta CDR3 regions were amplified. HTBI primers were used for first-round RT-PCR of the TCR CDR3. TCRdb reprocessed the multiplex PCR reads with MiXCR, giving one entry per CDR3 protein. This sample has around 190,000 distinct CDR3 sequences, with roughly 17% found just once. The sequenced sample was blood. These receptors were obtained from a woman aged 50 to 60 with Graves' hyperthyroidism.

This clonotype has at least ten counts. V gene TRBV12-3 or TRBV12-4 combines with J gene TRBJ2-1; 12 bases align to TRBD2. The CDR3 runs to 17 residues. The V and J ends lost 7 bases and 0 bases, in that order; junction bases with no gene match: 7. The CDR3 spells CASTGLAGSSSYNEQFF. The CDR3 nucleotides read TGTGCCAGCACGGGACTAGCGGGTAGTAGCTCCTACAATGAGCAGTTCTTC.

This chain links TRBV6-2 or TRBV6-3 with TRBJ1-1, with D tentatively TRBD1 (5 bases). The CDR3 extends over 18 amino acids. The V gene lost 7 bases and the J gene lost 1 base, with 25 bases spanning the gap. CDR1 and CDR2 from the germline V gene are MNHEY and SVGEGT. The CDR3 DNA follows: TGTGCCAGCACTTTGGTTTGGACACGGCCCGGTTGGAACACTGAAGCTTTCTTT. It translates to CASTLVWTRPGWNTEAFF.

In its sample, this clonotype was seen many times. At one boundary the junction diverges from the germline segment, which might be a read error. The chain recombines TRBV11-2 with TRBJ2-1; 11 bases align to TRBD2. The CDR3 covers 15 residues. CDR1 is SGHAT, CDR2 FQNNGV, per germline. The CDR3 protein is CASSQGLADYTEQFF. CDR3 bases: TGTGCCAGCAGCCAGGGACTAGCGGACTACACTGAGCAGTTCTTC.

The chain combines TRBV29-1 with TRBJ2-5, with no clear D. V lost 7 bases and J lost 2, with 14 bases in between. In germline, CDR1 is SQVTM, CDR2 ANQGSEA. The CDR3 length is 13 residues. Here the CDR3 reads CSELGGSQETQYF. DNA for the CDR3: TGCAGCGAATTAGGTGGTTCTCAAGAGACCCAGTACTTC.

This clonotype was seen many times. The J gene is TRBJ2-1, the V gene TRBV12-3 or TRBV12-4, with D perhaps TRBD2 (6 bases). V lost 3 bases and J 7 bases, leaving 13 bases between the germline ends. This CDR3 comprises 14 residues. The CDR3 DNA is TGTGCCAGCAGTTTGATCGGGAGTAGGAATGAGCAGTTCTTC. This sequence encodes CASSLIGSRNEQFF.

This clonotype has a handful of counts. The J gene is TRBJ2-3, the V gene TRBV11-1; D gene uncertain. Germline CDR1 is SGHAT and CDR2 is FQDESV (reference sequence). V was pared by 4 bases and J by 5 bases, with 13 bases between. The CDR3 length is 14 residues. The CDR3 loop is CASSYQAGRDTQYF. DNA of the CDR3: TGTGCCAGCAGCTACCAGGCTGGCAGAGATACGCAGTATTTT.

This clonotype was seen ten or more times. The J gene is TRBJ1-5, the V gene TRBV3-1; D not resolved. Germline assignment: CDR1 LGHDT and CDR2 YNNKEL (reference sequence). Trimming stripped 0 bases from V and 4 bases from J, with 7 bases between. The CDR3 runs to 14 residues. Here the CDR3 reads CASSQDLGNQPQHF. The DNA of the CDR3 is TGTGCCAGCAGCCAAGATTTAGGAAATCAGCCCCAGCATTTT.

The chain carries TRBV9 and TRBJ2-7, with 9 bases fitting TRBD2. This CDR3 spans 15 amino acids. Germline trimming cut 0 bases from V and 5 bases from J; bases unmatched to any gene: 6. Germline lookup yields CDR1 SGDLS and CDR2 YYNGEE. The CDR3 here is CASSVVAGGNHEQYF. In DNA, the CDR3 is TGTGCCAGCAGCGTAGTGGCGGGAGGGAACCACGAGCAGTACTTC.

In its sample, this clonotype was seen many times. The CDR3 loop is CASSRSSHEQYF. The CDR3 region has the DNA TGTGCCAGCTCAAGGTCCAGCCACGAGCAGTACTTC. V is TRBV18 and J is TRBJ2-7; D remains unclear. This CDR3 has 12 residues. From germline, CDR1 is KGHSH and CDR2 LQKENI. The ends were cut back, 5 bases at V and 5 bases at J, with 10 bases in the middle.

Points on this clonotype: The missing conserved phenylalanine or tryptophan at the end of this CDR3 makes a read error likely. This chain joins TRBV30 and TRBJ2-1; D gene ambiguous. Germline V CDR1 and CDR2: GTSNPN, SVGIG (reference sequence). The CDR3 extends over 14 amino acids. With 2 bases removed from V and 0 bases from J, the gap between germline ends came to 8 bases. The chain's CDR3 is CAWSLGSSYNEQFL. For the CDR3, the DNA is TGTGCCTGGAGTCTGGGAAGCTCCTACAATGAGCAGTTCCTC.

This clonotype has only a few counts. This sequence joins TRBV6-6 and TRBJ2-5; no definite D call. Germline values: CDR1 MNHNY, CDR2 SVGAGI (reference sequence). Trimming removed 1 base from V and 5 bases from J, with 14 bases in between. This CDR3 is built from 15 residues. CDR3 nucleotides: TGTGCCAGCAGTTACTTCACACGAGGTGGGGAGACCCAGTACTTC. Translating gives CASSYFTRGGETQYF.

This clonotype was seen repeatedly, ten times or more. The chain is built from TRBV7-2 and TRBJ2-5; D is perhaps TRBD2 (5 bases). The CDR3 has 14 amino acids. Germline CDR1 SGHTA, CDR2 FQGNSA. Trimming removed 1 base at V and 3 bases at J, with 9 bases between. The CDR3 is CASSLGLAKETQYF. The DNA of the CDR3 is TGTGCCAGCAGCTTAGGGCTAGCTAAAGAGACCCAGTACTTC. Together with reference TRBV7-2 and TRBJ2-5, the CDR3 gives the full variable domain: GAGVSQSPSNKVTEKGKDVELRCDPISGHTALYWYRQSLGQGLEFLIYFQGNSAPDKSGLPSDRFSAERTGGSVSTLTIQRTQQEDSAVYLCASSLGLAKETQYFGPGTRLLVL.

This clonotype has more than one count but fewer than ten. One junction end disagrees with the germline gene, perhaps due to a read error. The chain carries TRBV10-1 and TRBJ1-1, with a tentative D call TRBD1 (5 bases). The germline gives CDR1 WNHNN, CDR2 SYGVQD (reference sequence). This CDR3 is built from 14 residues. The CDR3: CARSESGPSREAFF. As DNA, the CDR3 is TGCGCCCGCAGTGAATCGGGGCCCAGCCGTGAAGCTTTCTTT.

At least ten counts were recorded for this clonotype. The chain combines TRBV7-9 with TRBJ2-7; a weak D match, TRBD2 (6 bases). The germline V gene encodes CDR1 SEHNR and CDR2 FQNEAQ (reference sequence). V lost 1 base to trimming and J lost 3 bases, with 22 bases between them. This CDR3 comprises 18 residues. CDR3: CASSLESPWTGRFYEQYF. The CDR3 DNA is TGTGCCAGCAGCTTAGAGTCCCCGTGGACGGGGAGGTTCTACGAGCAGTACTTC.

The V call is TRBV20-1, the J call TRBJ2-7; 9 bases are a match to TRBD1. The V gene end was trimmed by 6 bases and the J gene end by 4 bases; junction bases not matched to a gene: 7. The CDR3 runs 13 residues. Germline lookup yields CDR1 DFQATT and CDR2 SNEGSKA (reference sequence). As DNA, the CDR3 is TGCAGTGCAGGGGGGACAGGGAATTACGAGCAGTACTTC. It translates to CSAGGTGNYEQYF.

This clonotype was counted at least ten times. The chain carries TRBV5-4 and TRBJ1-5, with TRBD1 matching 8 bases. This CDR3 comprises 15 residues. V was pared by 3 bases and J by 6 bases, with 8 bases of the junction left unmatched. The germline CDR1 and CDR2 sequences are SGHNT and YYREEE (reference sequence). The CDR3 coding sequence is TGTGCCAGCAGCTCGGACAGGGAAATAGGTCAGCCCCAGCATTTT. This encodes CASSSDREIGQPQHF. The entire variable domain, with the rest obtained from reference TRBV5-4 and TRBJ1-5, is as follows: ETGVTQSPTHLIKTRGQQVTLRCSSQSGHNTVSWYQQALGQGPQFIFQYYREEENGRGNFPPRFSGLQFPNYSSELNVNALELDDSALYLCASSSDREIGQPQHFGDGTRLSIL.

This clonotype was observed at least ten times. This chain's CDR3 is CASSTWDRDGGSPLHF. DNA for the CDR3: TGTGCCAGCAGCACCTGGGACAGGGATGGGGGTTCACCCCTCCACTTT. V usage is TRBV11-3 and J usage is TRBJ1-6, with TRBD1 identical over 9 bases. With V trimmed by 5 bases and J by 9 bases, 11 bases remained unmatched. Germline loops: CDR1 SGHNT, CDR2 YENEEA. CDR3 length: 16 amino acids.

The genes are TRBV27 and TRBJ1-2; D unclear. This CDR3 spans 14 amino acids. Trimming shortened V by 5 bases and J by 3 bases, and 13 bases separated the two germline ends. Germline CDR1 reads MNHEY; CDR2 reads SMNVEV (reference sequence). CDR3 protein: CASSIEAADYGYTF. The CDR3 DNA sequence: TGTGCCAGCAGTATCGAGGCCGCCGACTATGGCTACACCTTC.

This clonotype was seen at least ten times. J is TRBJ2-1 and V is TRBV5-1, with TRBD2 identical over 9 bases. The CDR3 is made up of 15 amino acids. V gave up 4 bases and J gave up 0 bases; unmatched junction bases: 2. Germline values: CDR1 SGHRS, CDR2 YFSETQ. The CDR3 loop is CASSPSGNSYNEQFF. CDR3 coding DNA: TGCGCCAGCAGCCCTAGCGGGAACTCCTACAATGAGCAGTTCTTC. The entire variable domain, with the rest obtained from reference TRBV5-1 and TRBJ2-1, is as follows: KAGVTQTPRYLIKTRGQQVTLSCSPISGHRSVSWYQQTPGQGLQFLFEYFSETQRNKGNFPGRFSGRQFSNSRSEMNVSTLELGDSALYLCASSPSGNSYNEQFFGPGTRLTVL.

This clonotype was counted at least ten times. The DNA of the CDR3 is TGTGCCACAAGCGGGAGGCTAACCTACGAGCAGTACTTC. Translating it yields CATSGRLTYEQYF. The V call is TRBV12-3 or TRBV12-4, the J call TRBJ2-7; 9 bases agree with TRBD2. The CDR3 runs to 13 residues. V shed 10 bases, J shed 2 bases, and the junction held 6 bases outside the gene matches.

This clonotype was picked up a small number of times. The CDR3 bases are TGTGCCACCAGCAGAGATCCTAGCGGGTACTACGAGCAGTACTTC. The encoded protein is CATSRDPSGYYEQYF. J is TRBJ2-7 and V is TRBV15; 8 bases are a match to TRBD2. The junction had 4 bases not matched to a gene; V was cut back by 0 bases and J by 3 bases. The CDR3 loop spans 15 amino acids. Germline V CDR1 and CDR2: LNHNV, YYDKDF (reference sequence).

This clonotype was seen repeatedly, ten times or more. The chain carries TRBV27 and TRBJ2-3; tentatively, D is TRBD2 (7 bases). The CDR3 extends over 14 amino acids. V was shortened by 7 bases and J by 2 bases, with 13 bases between the two germline ends. The germline gives CDR1 MNHEY, CDR2 SMNVEV (reference sequence). The CDR3 is CASTWGGHTDTQYF. CDR3 nucleotides: TGTGCCAGCACCTGGGGGGGGCACACAGATACGCAGTATTTT.

Only a few counts were recorded for this clonotype. The chain carries TRBV11-2 and TRBJ2-3; D call uncertain. CDR1 SGHAT and CDR2 FQNNGV come from the germline V gene. The V and J ends lost 6 bases and 6 bases respectively, with 19 bases between them. CDR3 size: 15 residues. CDR3 in amino acids: CASSYSSTARDTQYF. DNA of the CDR3: TGTGCCAGCAGTTACTCGAGTACGGCCCGGGATACGCAGTATTTT.

This clonotype was found many times. V gene TRBV12-5 combines with J gene TRBJ2-2; 7 positions match TRBD1. The germline CDR1 and CDR2 sequences are LGHNT and FRNRAP. V lost 0 bases and J lost 4; bases outside the gene matches: 11. This CDR3 comprises 18 residues. The CDR3 protein is CASGLVIGTAWSTGELFF. The CDR3 nucleotides are TGTGCTAGTGGTTTGGTAATTGGGACAGCCTGGAGCACCGGGGAGCTGTTTTTT.

In this sample, this clonotype turned up many times. CDR3 region: CASRLETGRAGELFF. The DNA for the CDR3 is TGTGCCAGCAGATTGGAGACAGGGAGGGCCGGGGAGCTGTTTTTT. The chain has TRBV2 and TRBJ2-2; D possibly uses TRBD1 or TRBD2 (7 bases each). The V and J ends lost 6 bases and 6 bases respectively, with 17 bases between them. This CDR3 has 15 residues. CDR1 SNHLY and CDR2 FYNNEI come from the germline V gene.

V gene TRBV30 combines with J gene TRBJ1-2; D might be TRBD1 (6 bases). Germline CDR1 and CDR2: GTSNPN and SVGIG (reference sequence). The V gene lost 0 bases and the J gene lost 13 bases, with 18 bases spanning the gap. The CDR3 runs to 13 residues. In nucleotides, the CDR3 is TGTGCCTGGAGTGTACGAAGGGGGGCGCGGAGCACCTTC. Translating it yields CAWSVRRGARSTF.

The V call is TRBV4-1, the J call TRBJ1-2; D is unresolved. Trimming took off 0 bases at V and 4 bases at J, with 12 bases between the two ends. This CDR3 is built from 15 residues. In germline, CDR1 is MGHRA, CDR2 YSYEKL. The CDR3 region has the DNA TGCGCCAGCAGCCAAGACCAGGTGGTACCCTATGGCTACACCTTC. This encodes CASSQDQVVPYGYTF.

At least ten counts were recorded for this clonotype. The V call is TRBV3-1, the J call TRBJ2-1; TRBD2 matches 12 bases. Trimming took 4 bases from V and 8 from J; bases not matched to a gene: 12. The CDR3 extends over 17 amino acids. Germline CDR1 reads LGHDT; CDR2 reads YNNKEL (reference sequence). For the CDR3, the DNA is TGTGCCAGCAGCCCTTGGGCCGGGACTAGCGGGTTGGATGAGCAGTTCTTC. It specifies CASSPWAGTSGLDEQFF.

Only a few counts were recorded for this clonotype. The V gene is TRBV28, the J gene TRBJ2-5; D perhaps matches TRBD1 (5 bases). The CDR3 totals 17 residues. Germline V CDR1 and CDR2: MDHEN, SYDVKM. Trimming shortened V by 6 bases and J by 2 bases, and 22 bases separated the two germline ends. CDR3 sequence reads: CASRLGVISEIQETQYF. For the CDR3, the DNA is TGTGCCAGCAGGTTAGGGGTCATAAGCGAAATACAAGAGACCCAGTACTTC.

This clonotype has ten or more counts. J is TRBJ2-3 and V is TRBV15; maybe TRBD2 (6 bases). Germline V gene lookup returns CDR1 LNHNV and CDR2 YYDKDF (reference sequence). Deletions cut 7 bases from V and 4 bases from J, with 12 bases between. This CDR3 has 13 residues. The chain's CDR3 is CATIHGGSDTQYF. The CDR3 region has the DNA TGTGCCACCATTCATGGAGGGTCAGATACGCAGTATTTT.

This chain connects TRBV12-3 or TRBV12-4 to TRBJ1-5, with 9 positions matching TRBD1. This CDR3 is built from 14 residues. V was pared by 6 bases and J by 7 bases, with 7 bases of the junction left unmatched. CDR3 in DNA: TGTGCCAGCAGGCCACAGGGGGCTGGACAGCCCCAGCATTTT. Translating it yields CASRPQGAGQPQHF.